These 14 T cell receptor beta chains were sequenced from one sample in a study of cytomegalovirus exposure and HLA in healthy donors. The method was immunoSEQ multiplex PCR; TCRdb's version includes in-frame clones alone and lacks a portion of them. The sample includes about 130,000 clones, about 88% of them seen just once. The material sequenced was PBMCs. The receptors stem from a woman under 30 in good health and CMV-seropositive.

This chain joins TRBV5-1 and TRBJ2-7; 8 bases fit TRBD1. Per germline, CDR1 SGHRS and CDR2 YFSETQ. The CDR3 length is 15 residues. J lost 7 bases, V lost 0 bases, and 9 bases had no gene match. CDR3 DNA sequence: TGCGCCAGCAGCTTGGCAGGGGGCCCCTCTCGGGAGCAGTACTTC. This translates into CASSLAGGPSREQYF.

The rearrangement links TRBV15 to TRBJ2-7; 8 bases line up with TRBD2. CDR3 length: 17 amino acids. J gave up 0 bases and V 0 bases, and 7 bases lay outside the gene matches. The germline V gene has CDR1 LNHNV and CDR2 YYDKDF (reference sequence). DNA of the CDR3: TGTGCCACCAGCAGAGATTGGGGCGGGGGGTTCTCCTACGAGCAGTACTTC. It codes for CATSRDWGGGFSYEQYF.

The rearrangement joins TRBV21-1 to TRBJ2-3; the DNA was not compared with TRBD2, the D call given in the table. TRBV21-1 is assigned pseudogene status. The CDR3 is 17 amino acids. The CDR3 DNA is TGTGCCAGCAGCAAAGTGGGTAGCGGGGGTACCACAGATACGCAGTATTTT. Its protein is CASSKVGSGGTTDTQYF.

This chain links TRBV27 with TRBJ1-1; 7 bases are a match to TRBD1. The CDR3 loop spans 12 amino acids. The ends lost 4 bases at V and 6 bases at J; junction bases unmatched: 2. Per germline, CDR1 MNHEY and CDR2 SMNVEV (reference sequence). In nucleotides, the CDR3 is TGTGCCAGCAGTTCAGGGGGACCTGAAGCTTTCTTT. It specifies CASSSGGPEAFF.

The V gene is TRBV6-1, the J gene TRBJ1-5, with D possibly matching TRBD1 (5 bases). This CDR3 has 15 amino acids. Trimming removed 4 bases from V and 1 base from J, with 11 bases in between. Germline CDR1 reads MNHNS; CDR2 reads SASEGT. The CDR3 spells CASSGSGVSNQPQHF. The CDR3 region has the DNA TGTGCCAGCAGTGGGTCGGGGGTCAGCAATCAGCCCCAGCATTTT.

This chain connects TRBV6-6 to TRBJ1-2; unclear D gene. The CDR3 contains 16 residues. V gave up 2 bases and J gave up 1 base, with 14 bases separating them. Germline V gene lookup returns CDR1 MNHNY and CDR2 SVGAGI (reference sequence). The CDR3, as DNA: TGTGCCAGCAGTTACCCCCCGGGGATGGATAACTATGGCTACACCTTC. Amino acids: CASSYPPGMDNYGYTF.

This clone occurred a few times. The chain links TRBV11-2 to TRBJ1-6; 7 nucleotides align to TRBD1. The trim removed 3 bases at V and 7 bases at J, leaving 3 bases unmatched. Germline V gene lookup returns CDR1 SGHAT and CDR2 FQNNGV. The CDR3 contains 14 residues. CDR3 DNA sequence: TGTGCCAGCAGCTTCATCAGGGGGAATTCACCCCTCCACTTT. Translation gives CASSFIRGNSPLHF.

Comments on this clone: This specimen includes other DNA sequences encoding the same CDR3. The chain combines TRBV7-9 with TRBJ2-3; weak D call: TRBD2 (5 bases). The CDR3 sequence is 15 residues long. Germline CDR1 is SEHNR and CDR2 is FQNEAQ (reference sequence). V lost 4 bases, J lost 0 bases, and 11 bases lay in between. CDR3 amino acids: CASSYLGGSTDTQYF. The CDR3 DNA is TGTGCCAGCAGCTATCTAGGAGGTAGCACAGATACGCAGTATTTT.

The V call is TRBV27, the J call TRBJ2-5; no definite D call. The CDR3 contains 13 residues. Germline CDR1 and CDR2: MNHEY and SMNVEV (reference sequence). Trimming cost V 9 bases and J 4 bases, with 15 bases left between them. The CDR3 here is CASRRSGLETQYF. The DNA for the CDR3 is TGTGCCAGTAGACGGAGTGGCTTAGAGACCCAGTACTTC.

The chain links TRBV6-5 to TRBJ2-7; possibly TRBD2 for D (5 bases). Germline loops: CDR1 MNHEY, CDR2 SVGAGI. The CDR3 length is 11 residues. V shed 8 bases and J shed 0 bases, with 5 bases lying between them. The CDR3 loop reads CASGSSYEQYF. CDR3 bases: TGTGCCAGCGGGAGCTCCTACGAGCAGTACTTC.

This chain connects TRBV7-3 to TRBJ2-5; maybe TRBD2 (5 bases). V shed 4 bases and J shed 4 bases, with 19 bases lying between them. The CDR3 totals 16 residues. The germline V gene encodes CDR1 SGHTA and CDR2 FQGTGA. CDR3 sequence: CASSSPGGPSGETQYF. Written as DNA, the CDR3 is TGTGCCAGCAGCTCCCCCGGAGGACCCAGTGGAGAGACCCAGTACTTC.

The V gene is TRBV27, the J gene TRBJ2-7, with a weak D call TRBD1 (5 bases). The V gene lost 0 bases and the J gene lost 4 bases, with 16 bases spanning the gap. Germline values: CDR1 MNHEY, CDR2 SMNVEV (reference sequence). CDR3 size: 16 residues. The CDR3 sequence: CASSLSVNRLGYEQYF. The CDR3 nucleotides are TGTGCCAGCAGTTTATCGGTCAACAGGCTAGGGTACGAGCAGTACTTC.

The rearrangement links TRBV11-2 to TRBJ2-5, with D maybe TRBD1 (6 bases). The V gene's germline CDR1 is SGHAT and CDR2 FQNNGV. With 5 bases removed from V and 5 bases from J, the gap between germline ends came to 21 bases. The CDR3 is 16 amino acids. DNA for the CDR3: TGTGCCAGCAGCCCCGCAGCCGGCAGGGGCCGCGAGACCCAGTACTTC. This encodes CASSPAAGRGRETQYF.

With regard to this clone: The identical CDR3 is also encoded by other nucleotide sequences in the sample. The chain combines TRBV5-1 with TRBJ1-5; D gene uncertain. V was shortened by 1 base and J by 6 bases, with 11 bases between the two germline ends. The CDR3 is 14 residues long. Per germline, CDR1 SGHRS and CDR2 YFSETQ. The CDR3 region has the DNA TGCGCCAGCAGCTTGACGGGTGGAAGTCAGCCCCAGCATTTT. Translating gives CASSLTGGSQPQHF.